This T cell receptor beta chain was sequenced during a study of human T cells and chemical hapten exposure. The study's findings and limits: TCRs above 1 in 1000 frequency stayed constant with DPC sensitization.

A word on this clonotype: Its target is unknown. Relative to the germline gene, one junction end is altered; a read error may explain this.

The germline CDR1 and CDR2 sequences are DFQATT and SNEGSKA (reference sequence). The CDR3 consists of 16 residues. Each CDR3 protein gets one entry after TCRdb re-called the RACE reads with MiXCR. The repertoire holds about 47,000 distinct CDR3 sequences, 4.4% seen once, with approximately 5.5% in the top ten. As to time point: healthy volunteer bleed at 2 weeks. It was unfractionated whole blood from which total RNA was extracted. The TCR comes from a human donor in good health. Some clones in this sample may be carry-over from other donors' samples. The sequenced sample was whole blood. The chain couples TRBV20-1 to TRBJ2-1; the match to TRBD2 covers 15 bases. The CDR3 here is CSTRPGTSGRYNEQFF. The CDR3 DNA sequence: TGCAGTACTAGACCCGGGACTAGCGGGAGGTACAATGAGCAGTTCTTC.